A single sample is the source of the 12 T cell receptor beta chains below, sequenced in a study of neurological immune-mediated disorders (dated by TCRdb to the late 2010s). The library came from 5' RACE. The sample was run on an Illumina HiSeq 2500. The raw public reads went through TCRdb reprocessing: fastp at Q25, MiXCR clone calling, in-frame beta chains kept. Rows with a matching CDR3 protein are joined into one entry that keeps the most common DNA and genes. The sample has about 14,000 distinct CDR3 sequences on record, more than 9% of them singletons. The top ten clonotypes cover under 30% of the sample. Sequences were obtained from PBMCs. The receptors derive from a woman aged 40-49 years in good health.

This clonotype was seen many times. This chain joins TRBV7-9 and TRBJ2-5, with 7 positions matching TRBD2. CDR1 is SEHNR, CDR2 FQNEAQ, per germline (reference sequence). J lost 11 bases, V lost 5 bases, and 14 bases had no gene match. The CDR3 covers 14 residues. The CDR3 region has the DNA TGTGCCAGCAGCCCAACCGTGACTAGCTCGGGGCAGTACTTC. It specifies CASSPTVTSSGQYF.

This clonotype was recorded many times. The J gene is TRBJ2-7, the V gene TRBV5-5; 10 nucleotides line up with TRBD1. Germline V gene sequence: CDR1 SGHKS, CDR2 YYEKEE (reference sequence). J gave up 6 bases and V 5 bases, and 8 bases lay outside the gene matches. The CDR3 runs 14 residues. CDR3 in amino acids: CASSSPTGGSEQYF. The CDR3 DNA sequence: TGTGCCAGCAGTTCTCCGACAGGGGGCTCCGAGCAGTACTTC.

At least ten counts were recorded for this clonotype. The chain is built from TRBV12-3 or TRBV12-4 and TRBJ1-6, with 9 bases identical to TRBD1. Germline trimming cut 3 bases from V and 7 bases from J; bases unmatched to any gene: 1. This CDR3 has 14 residues. The CDR3 coding sequence is TGTGCCAGCAGTTTCGGGACAGGGAATTCACCCCTCCACTTT. This translates into CASSFGTGNSPLHF.

This clonotype came up a few times. The junction and the germline gene differ at one end; a read error may be behind it. The chain couples TRBV5-1 to TRBJ2-5; unclear D gene. The CDR3 extends over 13 amino acids. The germline V gene has CDR1 SGHRS and CDR2 YFSETQ. As DNA, the CDR3 is TGCACCAGCAGCTATAGTGGTCAAGAGACCCAGTACTTC. Protein sequence: CTSSYSGQETQYF.

The V call is TRBV20-1, the J call TRBJ2-1; D is undetermined. The germline V gene has CDR1 DFQATT and CDR2 SNEGSKA (reference sequence). V lost 6 bases and J 9 bases, leaving 9 bases between the germline ends. The CDR3 has 10 residues. CDR3: CSAAVGEQFF. CDR3 sequence (DNA): TGCAGTGCCGCGGTGGGTGAGCAGTTCTTC.

The sample holds many counts of this clonotype. CDR3 DNA sequence: TGTGCCAGCAGCTCAGGGATAGGAAGGAATTACTCCTACAATGAGCAGTTCTTC. It translates to CASSSGIGRNYSYNEQFF. V gene TRBV21-1 combines with J gene TRBJ2-1; whether TRBD1, the table's D call, matches the DNA was not checked. TRBV21-1 is given as a pseudogene. The CDR3 is 18 residues long.

Many counts were recorded for this clonotype. The V and J genes are TRBV3-1 and TRBJ1-1; D gene ambiguous. The V end lost 0 bases, the J end lost 4 bases, and 12 bases lay between the germline ends. The CDR3 runs to 15 residues. Germline V lookup: CDR1 LGHDT, CDR2 YNNKEL (reference sequence). The CDR3 region is CASSQDLAGATEAFF. The DNA of the CDR3 is TGTGCCAGCAGCCAAGATCTAGCTGGAGCCACTGAAGCTTTCTTT.

In its sample, this clonotype was seen many times. The rearrangement joins TRBV7-8 to TRBJ1-2; 9 bases line up with TRBD1. This CDR3 has 14 amino acids. V lost 5 bases to trimming and J lost 7 bases; unmatched junction nucleotides: 8. Germline V gene sequence: CDR1 SGHVS, CDR2 FQNEAQ. The CDR3 is CASSATGGSVGYTF. CDR3 bases: TGTGCCAGCAGCGCAACAGGGGGCTCAGTTGGCTACACCTTC.

By frequency in the sample, this clonotype is medium-sized. The CDR3 nucleotides are TGCGCCAGCAGCTACGACATGGCCGGGGAGCTGTTTTTT. Encoded protein: CASSYDMAGELFF. The chain carries TRBV5-1 and TRBJ2-2; D uncertain. In germline, CDR1 is SGHRS, CDR2 YFSETQ. Trimming left V 3 bases short and J 6 bases short, with 9 bases between. The CDR3 length is 13 residues.

This clonotype was recorded many times. This rearrangement joins TRBV6-6 to TRBJ1-5; unclear D gene. The CDR3 runs 13 residues. V lost 3 bases and J 6 bases, leaving 9 bases between the germline ends. Germline lookup yields CDR1 MNHNY and CDR2 SVGAGI (reference sequence). The CDR3 is CASSYAWGQPQHF. Written as DNA, the CDR3 is TGTGCCAGCAGTTATGCATGGGGTCAGCCCCAGCATTTT.

V usage is TRBV12-3 or TRBV12-4 and J usage is TRBJ2-3; no reliable D call. Trimming shortened V by 5 bases and J by 7 bases, and 19 bases separated the two germline ends. The CDR3 contains 15 residues. DNA for the CDR3: TGTGCCAGCAGTAGACCGAGCGTGGGATGTTATACGCAGTATTTT. Encoded protein: CASSRPSVGCYTQYF.

This clonotype was recorded at least ten times. The chain joins TRBV27 to TRBJ2-2; TRBD1 matches 7 bases. V shed 6 bases and J 4 bases; nucleotides not matched to a gene: 11. The length of the CDR3 is 16 residues. CDR1 is MNHEY and CDR2 is SMNVEV in the germline V gene (reference sequence). For the CDR3, the DNA is TGTGCCAGCAGAAGGGACAGTAGATCCCCCACCGGGGAGCTGTTTTTT. It translates to CASRRDSRSPTGELFF.